Presented here are 22 T cell receptor beta chains from one specimen sequenced in a study of blood T cell repertoires in COVID-19. TCRdb's copy holds only in-frame clones and misses some; the assay was immunoSEQ multiplex PCR. The sample contains approximately 250,000 clones, roughly 89% of which appear only once. Sequencing was performed on PBMCs or T cells enriched from blood (not recorded which). The receptors were gathered from a woman aged 25 to 45 who had recovered from COVID-19.

The CDR3 coding sequence is TGCGCCAGCAGCCGAGAGACAGGGCCCTGGGGGGAGCAGTTCTTC. It is translated as CASSRETGPWGEQFF. The V and J genes are TRBV4-3 and TRBJ2-1, with TRBD1 identical over 7 bases. The CDR3 totals 15 residues. The trim removed 4 bases at V and 10 bases at J, leaving 13 bases unmatched. The germline V gene has CDR1 LGHNA and CDR2 YSLEER.

This chain links TRBV12-5 with TRBJ2-5; possible D gene TRBD1, 6 bases. CDR3 length: 15 residues. V was cut by 8 bases and J by 4 bases, with 20 bases left in between. CDR1 is LGHNT and CDR2 is FRNRAP in the germline V gene. CDR3 in amino acids: CASMRGSVSGETQYF. The CDR3 DNA reads as TGTGCTAGTATGAGGGGGAGTGTAAGTGGAGAGACCCAGTACTTC.

V usage is TRBV28 and J usage is TRBJ2-1; D is unclear. CDR1 and CDR2 from the germline V gene are MDHEN and SYDVKM. This CDR3 spans 12 amino acids. V lost 3 bases and J 7 bases, leaving 7 bases between the germline ends. Written as DNA, the CDR3 is TGTGCCAGCAGTTTCTTTGAGAATGAGCAGTTCTTC. Translated, it gives CASSFFENEQFF. Full variable domain (rest looked up from reference TRBV28 and TRBJ2-1): DVKVTQSSRYLVKRTGEKVFLECVQDMDHENMFWYRQDPGLGLRLIYFSYDVKMKEKGDIPEGYSVSREKKERFSLILESASTNQTSMYLCASSFFENEQFFGPGTRLTVL.

The rearrangement uses TRBV7-9 and TRBJ2-5, with D uncertain. Germline CDR1 reads SEHNR; CDR2 reads FQNEAQ (reference sequence). The CDR3 totals 14 residues. V lost 5 bases to trimming and J lost 5 bases, with 15 bases between them. In DNA form, the CDR3 reads TGTGCCAGCAGCGCCATTCCGAGAGTGGAGACCCAGTACTTC. As protein: CASSAIPRVETQYF.

The V call is TRBV7-8, the J call TRBJ2-2, with TRBD1 matching over 8 bases. The junction had 8 bases not matched to a gene; V was cut back by 5 bases and J by 3 bases. The CDR3 spans 16 residues. Germline V gives CDR1 SGHVS, CDR2 FQNEAQ. CDR3 residues: CASSRDRGRDTGELFF. DNA of the CDR3: TGTGCCAGCAGCCGCGACAGGGGTCGGGACACCGGGGAGCTGTTTTTT.

The chain joins TRBV30 to TRBJ1-6; perhaps TRBD1 as D (6 bases). Germline lookup yields CDR1 GTSNPN and CDR2 SVGIG (reference sequence). There are 12 residues in the CDR3. Trimming pared 3 bases from V and 11 bases from J, leaving 11 bases between. CDR3 amino acids: CAWRMGAPPLHF. CDR3 DNA sequence: TGTGCCTGGAGGATGGGGGCGCCACCCCTCCACTTT.

Concerning this clone itself: The junction shows a germline mismatch at one end, possibly a read error. The CDR3 bases are TGTGCTAGCAGCTATAGCGGGAGGGCCCCAGAGACCCAGTACTTC. Translating gives CASSYSGRAPETQYF. The V call is TRBV7-7, the J call TRBJ2-5; TRBD2 matches 11 bases. This CDR3 is 15 amino acids long. CDR1 and CDR2 from the germline V gene are SSHAT and FNYEAQ (reference sequence).

The genes are TRBV19 and TRBJ2-1; the match to TRBD2 covers 8 bases. Germline V gene lookup returns CDR1 LNHDA and CDR2 SQIVND (reference sequence). The CDR3 spans 19 residues. The V segment lost 2 bases and the J segment 0 bases; nucleotides outside the gene matches: 12. CDR3 coding DNA: TGTGCCAGTAGTATATCCGATAGCGGGGTAAGAAGCTCCTACAATGAGCAGTTCTTC. Protein sequence: CASSISDSGVRSSYNEQFF.

The chain combines TRBV15 with TRBJ1-2, with D possibly TRBD1 on 5 matching bases. Germline V lookup: CDR1 LNHNV, CDR2 YYDKDF (reference sequence). The CDR3 contains 16 residues. Deletions cut 3 bases from V and 7 bases from J, with 21 bases between. Here the CDR3 reads CATSSSPGLQMGGYTF. Here the CDR3 DNA reads TGTGCCACCAGCAGCTCTCCGGGACTCCAAATGGGTGGCTACACCTTC. The entire variable domain, with the rest obtained from reference TRBV15 and TRBJ1-2, is as follows: DAMVIQNPRYQVTQFGKPVTLSCSQTLNHNVMYWYQQKSSQAPKLLFHYYDKDFNNEADTPDNFQSRRPNTSFCFLDIRSPGLGDTAMYLCATSSSPGLQMGGYTFGSGTRLTVV.

This sequence joins TRBV11-2 and TRBJ1-2; TRBD1 aligns across 8 bases. The CDR3 runs to 16 residues. J gave up 4 bases and V 5 bases, and 12 bases lay outside the gene matches. The germline V gene has CDR1 SGHAT and CDR2 FQNNGV. CDR3 sequence reads: CASSPESYRGIYGYTF. Here the CDR3 DNA reads TGTGCCAGCAGCCCCGAGAGTTACAGGGGGATCTATGGCTACACCTTC.

The gene calls are TRBV6-5 and TRBJ2-1, with D hard to call. Per the germline V gene, CDR1 is MNHEY and CDR2 is SVGAGI. Between the trimmed V and J ends, which lost 5 bases and 4 bases, there was a span of 9 bases. The CDR3 loop spans 13 amino acids. CDR3 amino acids: CASSQRLYNEQFF. In DNA, the CDR3 is TGTGCCAGCAGTCAACGACTGTACAATGAGCAGTTCTTC.

The chain employs TRBV28 and TRBJ2-7; TRBD2 might be the D (6 bases). The CDR3 spans 15 residues. V lost 10 bases to trimming and J lost 6 bases, with 25 bases between them. From germline, CDR1 is MDHEN and CDR2 SYDVKM. The CDR3 coding sequence is TGTGCCACCGAGGGAGAGCGGGCCCCTTTAGCCGAGCAGTACTTC. Its translation: CATEGERAPLAEQYF.

V gene TRBV6-5 combines with J gene TRBJ2-7; D uncertain. Germline values: CDR1 MNHEY, CDR2 SVGAGI. This CDR3 has 11 amino acids. Trimming shortened V by 7 bases and J by 3 bases, and 7 bases separated the two germline ends. The CDR3, as DNA: TGTGCCAGCAAAAACGGCTACGAGCAGTACTTC. Its protein is CASKNGYEQYF.

V gene TRBV28 combines with J gene TRBJ1-2, with 10 nucleotides matching TRBD1. This CDR3 region has 14 residues. From germline, CDR1 is MDHEN and CDR2 SYDVKM. J gave up 3 bases and V 6 bases, and 4 bases lay outside the gene matches. CDR3 DNA: TGTGCCAGCAGAAGACAGGGGGCCTACTATGGCTACACCTTC. Amino acids: CASRRQGAYYGYTF.

This clone appeared once. V and J are TRBV19 and TRBJ1-2; no reliable D call. The CDR3 is 11 amino acids. CDR1 LNHDA and CDR2 SQIVND come from the germline V gene (reference sequence). Trimming stripped 6 bases from V and 2 bases from J, with 4 bases between. The CDR3 reads CASSQNYGYTF. The CDR3 DNA reads as TGTGCCAGTAGCCAAAACTATGGCTACACCTTC.

Notes on this clone: Additional DNA sequences in this sample encode the identical CDR3. The gene calls are TRBV18 and TRBJ1-1; tentatively, D is TRBD1 (6 bases). CDR3 length: 13 residues. Germline CDR1 KGHSH, CDR2 LQKENI. The V and J ends lost 6 bases and 2 bases respectively, with 10 bases between them. The chain's CDR3 is CASSPRGNTEAFF. DNA of the CDR3: TGTGCCAGCTCGCCCAGGGGAAACACTGAAGCTTTCTTT.

The J gene is TRBJ2-3, the V gene TRBV19; the match to TRBD2 covers 7 bases. Germline-derived CDR1 and CDR2 are LNHDA and SQIVND (reference sequence). The V and J ends lost 3 bases and 0 bases, in that order; junction bases with no gene match: 6. The CDR3 covers 16 residues. The DNA for the CDR3 is TGTGCCAGTAGTATGACTAGCTTAACTAGCACAGATACGCAGTATTTT. It codes for CASSMTSLTSTDTQYF.

This clone was recorded only once. This chain joins TRBV12-3 or TRBV12-4 and TRBJ1-1; the D gene is possibly TRBD1 (6 bases). The CDR3 spans 13 residues. V lost 6 bases, J lost 3 bases, and 11 bases lay in between. The CDR3 coding sequence is TGTGCCAGCAGCCGGGGGGCTGACACTGAAGCTTTCTTT. Translated, it gives CASSRGADTEAFF.

The gene calls are TRBV28 and TRBJ1-1; 8 bases map to TRBD1. CDR3 length equals 15 residues. Germline values: CDR1 MDHEN, CDR2 SYDVKM. Trimming at V came to 5 bases and at J to 0 bases, leaving 5 bases not matched to a gene. CDR3 in amino acids: CASSKTGAVNTEAFF. In nucleotides, the CDR3 is TGTGCCAGCAGTAAGACAGGGGCCGTGAACACTGAAGCTTTCTTT.

Many counts were recorded for this clone. The genes are TRBV6-5 and TRBJ1-2, with 7 bases lining up with TRBD1. This CDR3 comprises 15 residues. The V segment lost 2 bases and the J segment 8 bases; nucleotides outside the gene matches: 11. Germline V gene data show CDR1 as MNHEY and CDR2 as SVGAGI. CDR3 protein: CASSYPSGGGDGYTF. DNA for the CDR3: TGTGCCAGCAGTTACCCGTCGGGAGGGGGCGACGGCTACACCTTC.

The rearrangement links TRBV5-1 to TRBJ2-2, with 10 positions matching TRBD1. The CDR3 totals 17 residues. The V gene end was trimmed by 7 bases and the J gene end by 4 bases; junction bases not matched to a gene: 13. Germline V gene data show CDR1 as SGHRS and CDR2 as YFSETQ. The CDR3 nucleotides are TGCGCCAGCGGAAGGACCGGGACAGGGGTTGGCACCGGGGAGCTGTTTTTT. The encoded protein is CASGRTGTGVGTGELFF.

CDR3 nucleotides: TGTGCCAGCAGTCCCCGCCGGGACAGGGGCCCACAGATGAACACTGAAGCTTTCTTT. This encodes CASSPRRDRGPQMNTEAFF. The gene calls are TRBV28 and TRBJ1-1; 10 positions agree with TRBD1. Losses at the gene ends were 5 bases for V and 0 bases for J; bases not matched to a gene: 15. CDR1 is MDHEN and CDR2 is SYDVKM in the germline V gene. The CDR3 has 19 amino acids.